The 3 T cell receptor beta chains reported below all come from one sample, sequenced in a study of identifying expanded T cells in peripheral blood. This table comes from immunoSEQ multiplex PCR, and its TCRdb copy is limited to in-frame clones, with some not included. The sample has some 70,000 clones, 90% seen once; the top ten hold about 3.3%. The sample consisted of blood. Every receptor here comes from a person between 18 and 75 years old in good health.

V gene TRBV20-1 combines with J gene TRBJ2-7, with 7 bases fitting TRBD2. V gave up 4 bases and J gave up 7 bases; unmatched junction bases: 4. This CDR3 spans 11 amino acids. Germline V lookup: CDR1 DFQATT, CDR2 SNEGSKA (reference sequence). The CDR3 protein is CSAKLAREQYF. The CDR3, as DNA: TGCAGTGCTAAACTAGCGAGGGAGCAGTACTTC.

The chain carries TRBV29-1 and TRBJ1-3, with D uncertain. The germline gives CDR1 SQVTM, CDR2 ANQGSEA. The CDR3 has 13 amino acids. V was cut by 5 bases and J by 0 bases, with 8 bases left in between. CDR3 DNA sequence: TGCAGCGTTTCCCCGGACTCTGGAAACACCATATATTTT. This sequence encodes CSVSPDSGNTIYF.

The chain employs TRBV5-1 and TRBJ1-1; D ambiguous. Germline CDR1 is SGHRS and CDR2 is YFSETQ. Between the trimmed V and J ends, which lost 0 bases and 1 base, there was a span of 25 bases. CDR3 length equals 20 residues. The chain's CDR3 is CASSLVTGAFVGTPNTEAFF. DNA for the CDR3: TGCGCCAGCAGCTTGGTAACGGGAGCCTTTGTAGGAACCCCGAACACTGAAGCTTTCTTT.